The 27 T cell receptor beta chains reported below all come from one sample, sequenced in a study of shared clonotypes between healthy human individuals. Assay used: immunoSEQ multiplex PCR; TCRdb lists only in-frame clones, some missing. This sample has hundreds of thousands of clones, with roughly 96% found just once. Naive CD8 cells lacked CD45RO, underwent positive selection for CCR7 and left out terminally differentiated effector memory CD45RA+ cells. The sample comprised naive CD8+ T cells sorted from blood. Receptors originate from a woman between 25 and 40 years old in good health.

This rearrangement joins TRBV28 to TRBJ1-6; D unclear. Germline V gene lookup returns CDR1 MDHEN and CDR2 SYDVKM. V lost 2 bases and J 9 bases, leaving 8 bases between the germline ends. This CDR3 has 13 residues. This CDR3 is CASSLMGSSPLHF. The CDR3 nucleotides read TGTGCCAGCAGTTTAATGGGGAGTTCACCCCTCCACTTT.

CDR3 bases: TGTGCCAGCAGCTTAGACACCGAATACGAGCAGTACTTC. It codes for CASSLDTEYEQYF. The chain joins TRBV7-2 to TRBJ2-7; D gene unclear. The CDR3 covers 13 residues. V lost 1 base to trimming and J lost 4 bases, with 8 bases between them. Germline lookup yields CDR1 SGHTA and CDR2 FQGNSA.

This clone was counted once. In DNA, the CDR3 is TGTGCCAGCAGCGCCGTCGGGACTAGTCTCTACGAGCAGTACTTC. Its protein product is CASSAVGTSLYEQYF. The chain carries TRBV5-4 and TRBJ2-7, with 8 bases matching TRBD2. Germline V gene data show CDR1 as SGHNT and CDR2 as YYREEE (reference sequence). This CDR3 comprises 15 residues. V was clipped by 4 bases and J by 3 bases; unmatched bases: 9.

In nucleotides, the CDR3 is TGTGCCAGCGGACAGGCAAGCTCCTACGAGCAGTACTTC. It yields the protein CASGQASSYEQYF. This chain joins TRBV13 and TRBJ2-7; TRBD1 matches at 7 bases. The CDR3 spans 13 residues. Trimming cost V 8 bases and J 0 bases; bases outside gene matches: 4. Germline CDR1 and CDR2: PRHDT and FYEKMQ (reference sequence).

The chain couples TRBV6-5 to TRBJ1-4; D unresolved. Germline CDR1 reads MNHEY; CDR2 reads SVGAGI. V was clipped by 8 bases and J by 6 bases, with 16 bases between them. The CDR3 covers 14 residues. CDR3 amino acids: CASRVDQVDEKLFF. The DNA for the CDR3 is TGTGCCAGCCGTGTAGATCAAGTGGATGAAAAACTGTTTTTT.

The count of this clone is one. The chain has TRBV28 and TRBJ2-7; no firm D call. The CDR3 is 15 amino acids. V lost 3 bases to trimming and J lost 2 bases, with 14 bases between them. The germline V gene has CDR1 MDHEN and CDR2 SYDVKM. CDR3 sequence: CASSFPGIGTYEQYF. CDR3 bases: TGTGCCAGCAGTTTTCCCGGAATAGGAACCTACGAGCAGTACTTC.

The chain has TRBV19 and TRBJ1-4, with D perhaps TRBD1 (5 bases). V lost 3 bases to trimming and J lost 6 bases, with 11 bases between them. Germline loops: CDR1 LNHDA, CDR2 SQIVND (reference sequence). CDR3 length: 14 residues. The CDR3 DNA is TGTGCCAGTAGTATGTGGGACGGTGATGAAAAACTGTTTTTT. This gives the protein CASSMWDGDEKLFF.

CDR3 loop: CASSLAPRDEQYF. The DNA for the CDR3 is TGTGCCAGCAGCTTAGCACCCCGGGACGAGCAGTACTTC. The chain joins TRBV11-2 to TRBJ2-7; D unresolved. This CDR3 has 13 amino acids. Germline CDR1 reads SGHAT; CDR2 reads FQNNGV. The V end lost 1 base, the J end lost 5 bases, and 9 bases lay between the germline ends.

The genes are TRBV2 and TRBJ1-3, with 7 nucleotides matching TRBD1. The junction had 8 bases not matched to a gene; V was cut back by 2 bases and J by 4 bases. The V gene's germline CDR1 is SNHLY and CDR2 FYNNEI. This CDR3 has 16 residues. The CDR3: CASSEQGGRSGNTIYF. For the CDR3, the DNA is TGTGCCAGCAGTGAACAGGGGGGCCGATCGGGAAACACCATATATTTT.

The J gene is TRBJ2-1, the V gene TRBV27; D tentatively fits TRBD1 or TRBD2 (5 bases each). Germline CDR1 is MNHEY and CDR2 is SMNVEV (reference sequence). V was clipped by 6 bases and J by 2 bases, with 14 bases between them. The length of the CDR3 is 15 residues. In DNA, the CDR3 is TGTGCCAGCAGAATAAACGGGGACGCCTACAATGAGCAGTTCTTC. Protein product: CASRINGDAYNEQFF.

The CDR3 sequence: CASSRGGQGVAQYF. DNA for the CDR3: TGTGCCAGCAGCCGGGGGGGACAGGGTGTGGCCCAGTACTTC. The chain employs TRBV9 and TRBJ2-5, with D possibly TRBD1 on 9 matching bases. The V end was cut by 4 bases, the J end by 9 bases, with 19 bases between. The CDR3 consists of 14 residues. Germline lookup yields CDR1 SGDLS and CDR2 YYNGEE.

This chain connects TRBV9 to TRBJ2-1; D call uncertain. This CDR3 contains 13 residues. Deletions cut 0 bases from V and 8 bases from J, with 9 bases between. Germline V lookup: CDR1 SGDLS, CDR2 YYNGEE. In nucleotides, the CDR3 is TGTGCCAGCAGCGTAGAGGGTTTCGATGAGCAGTTCTTC. Protein: CASSVEGFDEQFF.

The chain couples TRBV10-2 to TRBJ1-1, with a possible D match to TRBD1 (6 bases). CDR1 WSHSY and CDR2 SAAADI come from the germline V gene. Trimming left V 5 bases short and J 2 bases short, with 9 bases between. The CDR3 contains 13 residues. In nucleotides, the CDR3 is TGCGCCAGCAGTTACGGGACAAACACTGAAGCTTTCTTT. It specifies CASSYGTNTEAFF.

This clone was seen just once. The genes are TRBV2 and TRBJ2-2, with D possibly being TRBD2 (5 bases). CDR3 size: 15 residues. Germline V gives CDR1 SNHLY, CDR2 FYNNEI. The V and J ends lost 6 bases and 2 bases respectively, with 13 bases between them. The DNA for the CDR3 is TGTGCCAGCAGAGAGGGTACCCCAAACACCGGGGAGCTGTTTTTT. This sequence encodes CASREGTPNTGELFF. The whole variable domain, remainder taken from reference TRBV2 and TRBJ2-2, is EPEVTQTPSHQVTQMGQEVILRCVPISNHLYFYWYRQILGQKVEFLVSFYNNEISEKSEIFDDQFSVERPDGSNFTLKIRSTKLEDSAMYFCASREGTPNTGELFFGEGSRLTVL.

The chain is built from TRBV11-3 and TRBJ2-3; unclear D gene. Looked up from germline, CDR1 is SGHNT and CDR2 is YENEEA. The V gene lost 1 base and the J gene lost 0 bases, with 8 bases spanning the gap. There are 15 residues in the CDR3. The CDR3 nucleotides read TGTGCCAGCAGCTTAGCGCGGCCGAGCACAGATACGCAGTATTTT. This sequence encodes CASSLARPSTDTQYF.

V usage is TRBV6-1 and J usage is TRBJ2-1; 7 nucleotides agree with TRBD2. The CDR3 has 14 residues. V shed 4 bases and J 4 bases; nucleotides not matched to a gene: 4. Germline V gene lookup returns CDR1 MNHNS and CDR2 SASEGT. The CDR3 loop reads CASSVLADYNEQFF. The CDR3 region has the DNA TGTGCCAGCAGTGTCCTAGCGGATTACAATGAGCAGTTCTTC.

The chain combines TRBV14 with TRBJ2-5, with D uncertain. The germline CDR1 and CDR2 sequences are SGHDN and FVKESK. CDR3 size: 13 residues. V gave up 4 bases and J gave up 5 bases, with 11 bases separating them. CDR3 amino acids: CASSLQGWETQYF. CDR3 sequence (DNA): TGTGCCAGCAGCCTCCAAGGATGGGAGACCCAGTACTTC.

This clone was detected once. The V call is TRBV7-9, the J call TRBJ2-3; 8 nucleotides align to TRBD1. Looked up from germline, CDR1 is SEHNR and CDR2 is FQNEAQ (reference sequence). The CDR3 totals 13 residues. The J segment lost 13 bases and the V segment lost 5 bases, leaving 11 bases of the junction unmatched. Here the CDR3 reads CASSPPRQGIEYF. CDR3 sequence (DNA): TGTGCCAGCAGCCCGCCCAGACAGGGGATAGAGTATTTT.

In its sample, this clone was seen once. This chain joins TRBV11-3 and TRBJ2-2; D is undetermined. The CDR3 sequence is 16 residues long. Germline values: CDR1 SGHNT, CDR2 YENEEA. V shed 2 bases and J shed 1 base, with 11 bases lying between them. CDR3 DNA: TGTGCCAGCAGCTTATCTCCTCAGGAGAACACCGGGGAGCTGTTTTTT. It translates to CASSLSPQENTGELFF.

The chain employs TRBV13 and TRBJ2-5; D perhaps matches TRBD2 (5 bases). This CDR3 spans 14 amino acids. Trimming took off 4 bases at V and 1 base at J, with 10 bases between the two ends. Germline V gene lookup returns CDR1 PRHDT and CDR2 FYEKMQ (reference sequence). The CDR3 region has the DNA TGTGCCAGCAGCTCGGAGCGGTTCCAAGAGACCCAGTACTTC. Amino acids: CASSSERFQETQYF. The entire variable domain, with the rest obtained from reference TRBV13 and TRBJ2-5, is as follows: AAGVIQSPRHLIKEKRETATLKCYPIPRHDTVYWYQQGPGQDPQFLISFYEKMQSDKGSIPDRFSAQQFSDYHSELNMSSLELGDSALYFCASSSERFQETQYFGPGTRLLVL.

The J gene is TRBJ2-5, the V gene TRBV5-6; TRBD1 might be the D (6 bases). Gene TRBJ2-7 matches the end of the DNA better, so the J call may be wrong. Germline V gene lookup returns CDR1 SGHDT and CDR2 YYEEEE. The CDR3 length is 14 residues. DNA of the CDR3: TGTGCCAGCAGCATTTCGGACAGTACCTACGAGCAGTACTTC. As protein: CASSISDSTYEQYF.

The chain recombines TRBV27 with TRBJ1-5, with D possibly being TRBD1 (6 bases). CDR3 length: 14 amino acids. Germline V gene lookup returns CDR1 MNHEY and CDR2 SMNVEV (reference sequence). The germline V and J ends were trimmed by 6 bases and 0 bases, with 9 bases remaining between them. The CDR3 DNA reads TGTGCCAGCAGCCAGGGGTATAGCAATCAGCCCCAGCATTTT. Protein product: CASSQGYSNQPQHF.

The V and J genes are TRBV2 and TRBJ1-2; D is undetermined. Per the germline V gene, CDR1 is SNHLY and CDR2 is FYNNEI. V dropped 0 bases and J dropped 5 bases, with 10 bases sitting between them. The CDR3 totals 14 residues. The CDR3 nucleotides read TGTGCCAGCAGTGAAGCCAGGTCTAGGTATGGCTACACCTTC. Encoded protein: CASSEARSRYGYTF.

This sequence joins TRBV27 and TRBJ1-2; 7 bases are shared with TRBD1. Per germline, CDR1 MNHEY and CDR2 SMNVEV (reference sequence). V lost 5 bases to trimming and J lost 5 bases; unmatched junction nucleotides: 8. The CDR3 runs to 14 residues. For the CDR3, the DNA is TGTGCCAGCAGTATCACCGGGACAGATTATGGCTACACCTTC. Its translation is CASSITGTDYGYTF.

The V call is TRBV18, the J call TRBJ2-7, with D possibly being TRBD1 (5 bases). The V end was cut by 8 bases, the J end by 0 bases, with 11 bases between. Per germline, CDR1 KGHSH and CDR2 LQKENI. The CDR3 is 13 amino acids. This chain's CDR3 is CASRSQGSYEQYF. The DNA of the CDR3 is TGTGCCAGCCGAAGCCAGGGCTCCTACGAGCAGTACTTC.

The chain has TRBV4-1 and TRBJ2-1; the D is unclear. V lost 1 base to trimming and J lost 5 bases, with 12 bases between them. Germline loops: CDR1 MGHRA, CDR2 YSYEKL. This CDR3 has 15 residues. CDR3 sequence: CASSQARHPNNEQFF. CDR3 DNA sequence: TGCGCCAGCAGCCAAGCCAGGCATCCCAACAATGAGCAGTTCTTC.

V gene TRBV5-1 combines with J gene TRBJ2-1; 13 positions agree with TRBD2. The CDR3 is 15 amino acids. Germline-derived CDR1 and CDR2 are SGHRS and YFSETQ. With V trimmed by 4 bases and J by 9 bases, 7 bases remained unmatched. In DNA form, the CDR3 reads TGCGCCAGCAGCATAACTAGCGGGAGGGCCCCTGAGCAGTTCTTC. It translates to CASSITSGRAPEQFF.